Following are 21 T cell receptor beta chains from one sample sequenced in a study of blood T cells in healthy people across ages. A second PCR of about 7 to 12 cycles used a sample-barcoded 5' primer and a J-beta primer mix. Using its own MiXCR run on the 5' RACE reads, TCRdb lists one record per CDR3 protein. The sample lists about 1.8 million distinct CDR3 sequences; 40% to 55% were seen once. Material: blood. All receptors come from a woman aged 35 to 49 in good health.

A note on this clonotype: Germline is not matched at one junction end, which may reflect a read error. V and J are TRBV5-5 and TRBJ2-7, with no clear D. Germline CDR1 and CDR2: SGHKS and YYEKEE (reference sequence). The CDR3 loop spans 11 amino acids. The CDR3 bases are TGTGTCAGCAGTATGACCTACGAGCAGTACTTC. As protein: CVSSMTYEQYF.

This clonotype was found a few times. This chain joins TRBV5-1 and TRBJ2-7, with D tentatively TRBD2 (5 bases). Trimming left V 4 bases short and J 2 bases short, with 13 bases between. CDR1 SGHRS and CDR2 YFSETQ come from the germline V gene. The CDR3 extends over 14 amino acids. The CDR3, as DNA: TGCGCCAGCAGCCCGGCGACTATCCCCTACGAGCAGTACTTC. Amino acids: CASSPATIPYEQYF.

This clonotype has only one observation. J is TRBJ2-5 and V is TRBV6-4; 7 nucleotides agree with TRBD1. The assigned J gene may be wrong: the sequence end matches TRBJ2-7 better. Germline CDR1 and CDR2: MRHNA and SNTAGT. CDR3 length: 15 amino acids. The CDR3: CASSPDRCRTYEQYF. The CDR3 region has the DNA TGTGCCAGCAGTCCGGACAGGTGTCGAACCTACGAGCAGTACTTC.

V gene TRBV4-1 combines with J gene TRBJ1-2; TRBD1 agrees at 9 bases. Germline V gives CDR1 MGHRA, CDR2 YSYEKL. The J segment lost 7 bases and the V segment lost 0 bases, leaving 6 bases of the junction unmatched. CDR3 size: 15 residues. In DNA form, the CDR3 reads TGCGCCAGCAGCCAAGATTTCTCGGACAGGGGTGGCTACACCTTC. Encoded protein: CASSQDFSDRGGYTF.

This sequence joins TRBV24-1 and TRBJ1-2, with 7 bases lining up with TRBD1. This CDR3 is built from 15 residues. Germline CDR1 KGHDR, CDR2 SFDVKD. Trimming cost V 4 bases and J 3 bases; bases outside gene matches: 7. The CDR3 loop is CATSDHSTGYYGYTF. In DNA, the CDR3 is TGTGCCACCAGTGACCATTCGACAGGGTACTATGGCTACACCTTC.

The chain recombines TRBV9 with TRBJ2-3; no clear D. Per germline, CDR1 SGDLS and CDR2 YYNGEE. The ends were cut back, 7 bases at V and 1 base at J, with 7 bases in the middle. The length of the CDR3 is 12 residues. DNA of the CDR3: TGTGCCAGCGGGCATGGCACAGATACGCAGTATTTT. It yields the protein CASGHGTDTQYF.

This clonotype was picked up a small number of times. This sequence joins TRBV5-1 and TRBJ2-3; 11 bases line up with TRBD2. V trimming: 0 bases; J trimming: 3 bases; junction bases outside the gene matches: 3. The CDR3 contains 16 residues. Germline CDR1 SGHRS, CDR2 YFSETQ. The CDR3 DNA follows: TGCGCCAGCAGCTTGGTGACTAGCGGGACTACAGATACGCAGTATTTT. Translated, it gives CASSLVTSGTTDTQYF. Full variable domain (missing parts from reference TRBV5-1 and TRBJ2-3): KAGVTQTPRYLIKTRGQQVTLSCSPISGHRSVSWYQQTPGQGLQFLFEYFSETQRNKGNFPGRFSGRQFSNSRSEMNVSTLELGDSALYLCASSLVTSGTTDTQYFGPGTRLTVL.

This clonotype was recorded only once. The chain uses TRBV27 and TRBJ2-5, with a tentative D call TRBD2 (5 bases). V was clipped by 2 bases and J by 5 bases, with 15 bases between them. The CDR3 contains 15 residues. The germline CDR1 and CDR2 sequences are MNHEY and SMNVEV (reference sequence). The CDR3 nucleotides are TGTGCCAGCAGTTTACCGCCGGGGTTTGGTGAGACCCAGTACTTC. Protein: CASSLPPGFGETQYF.

The genes are TRBV7-9 and TRBJ1-5; a possible D gene is TRBD1 (6 bases). This CDR3 is built from 14 residues. Germline loops: CDR1 SEHNR, CDR2 FQNEAQ (reference sequence). The ends were cut back, 7 bases at V and 4 bases at J, with 14 bases in the middle. The CDR3 protein is CASTDGGRNQPQHF. CDR3 DNA: TGTGCCAGCACCGATGGGGGGCGAAATCAGCCCCAGCATTTT.

This clonotype was counted once. The rearrangement joins TRBV5-6 to TRBJ2-5; D gene ambiguous. Per the germline V gene, CDR1 is SGHDT and CDR2 is YYEEEE. The V and J ends lost 3 bases and 4 bases respectively, with 13 bases between them. The CDR3 is 14 amino acids. In DNA form, the CDR3 reads TGTGCCAGCAGCTCCGGACCAAACGGAGAGACCCAGTACTTC. This sequence encodes CASSSGPNGETQYF. Using reference TRBV5-6 and TRBJ2-5 for the parts outside the CDR3, the full variable domain is DAGVTQSPTHLIKTRGQQVTLRCSPKSGHDTVSWYQQALGQGPQFIFQYYEEEERQRGNFPDRFSGHQFPNYSSELNVNALLLGDSALYLCASSSGPNGETQYFGPGTRLLVL.

This chain links TRBV11-2 with TRBJ2-3; either TRBD1 or TRBD2 may supply D (7 bases each). V dropped 5 bases and J dropped 0 bases, with 15 bases sitting between them. The CDR3 loop spans 16 amino acids. Germline V gene data show CDR1 as SGHAT and CDR2 as FQNNGV. The DNA of the CDR3 is TGTGCCAGCAGCCAGGGGGGGGGGTCTAGCACAGATACGCAGTATTTT. This translates into CASSQGGGSSTDTQYF.

The J gene is TRBJ1-3, the V gene TRBV15; 10 positions match TRBD1. This CDR3 spans 15 amino acids. Germline V gene data show CDR1 as LNHNV and CDR2 as YYDKDF (reference sequence). Unmatched junction bases numbered 4, after V lost 0 bases and J lost 8 bases. The CDR3 DNA sequence: TGTGCCACCAGCAGAGACGGGACAGGGGTTGACACCATATATTTT. Translation gives CATSRDGTGVDTIYF.

This clonotype was picked up a small number of times. The rearrangement links TRBV27 to TRBJ2-3, with TRBD2 identical over 8 bases. CDR1 is MNHEY, CDR2 SMNVEV, per germline (reference sequence). Germline trimming cut 6 bases from V and 3 bases from J; bases unmatched to any gene: 8. The CDR3 is 15 amino acids. CDR3 region: CASSRPGTRTDTQYF. The CDR3 region has the DNA TGTGCCAGCAGCCGCCCCGGGACTAGAACAGATACGCAGTATTTT.

The chain combines TRBV20-1 with TRBJ2-7; D may correspond to TRBD1 or TRBD2 (5 bases each). In germline, CDR1 is DFQATT, CDR2 SNEGSKA (reference sequence). The CDR3 covers 14 residues. Trimming took off 3 bases at V and 6 bases at J, with 18 bases between the two ends. Written as DNA, the CDR3 is TGCAGTGCTAGTAACGTGGGGGTGGGAGCCGAGCAGTACTTC. This codes for CSASNVGVGAEQYF.

The chain couples TRBV13 to TRBJ2-1, with D perhaps TRBD2 (6 bases). CDR3 length equals 17 residues. The V and J ends lost 5 bases and 0 bases respectively, with 17 bases between them. Germline assignment: CDR1 PRHDT and CDR2 FYEKMQ (reference sequence). Here the CDR3 reads CASSKTRWISSYNEQFF. The CDR3 nucleotides read TGTGCCAGCAGCAAGACTAGATGGATAAGCTCCTACAATGAGCAGTTCTTC. Combining the CDR3 with reference TRBV13 and TRBJ2-1 gives the whole variable domain AAGVIQSPRHLIKEKRETATLKCYPIPRHDTVYWYQQGPGQDPQFLISFYEKMQSDKGSIPDRFSAQQFSDYHSELNMSSLELGDSALYFCASSKTRWISSYNEQFFGPGTRLTVL.

This clonotype has more than one count but fewer than ten. V is TRBV5-6 and J is TRBJ2-5; a possible D gene is TRBD1 (5 bases). V shed 0 bases and J shed 11 bases, with 14 bases lying between them. The germline CDR1 and CDR2 sequences are SGHDT and YYEEEE. This CDR3 is built from 13 residues. CDR3 loop: CASSLAAGWKQYF. The CDR3 nucleotides read TGTGCCAGCAGCTTGGCGGCAGGGTGGAAGCAGTACTTC.

The chain combines TRBV20-1 with TRBJ2-3; 14 bases line up with TRBD2. The CDR3 loop spans 19 amino acids. V gave up 6 bases and J gave up 1 base; unmatched junction bases: 15. Germline values: CDR1 DFQATT, CDR2 SNEGSKA (reference sequence). The DNA for the CDR3 is TGCAGTGCCCCACCGTTCGGACTAGCGGGGGGCTTGCGCACAGATACGCAGTATTTT. Its protein product is CSAPPFGLAGGLRTDTQYF.

V usage is TRBV20-1 and J usage is TRBJ2-3; D unclear. With 7 bases removed from V and 0 bases from J, the gap between germline ends came to 11 bases. Germline V gene data show CDR1 as DFQATT and CDR2 as SNEGSKA (reference sequence). The CDR3 covers 13 residues. The chain's CDR3 is CSVMTSSTDTQYF. Here the CDR3 DNA reads TGCAGTGTGATGACCTCTAGCACAGATACGCAGTATTTT.

This clonotype was seen only a few times. The chain joins TRBV5-1 to TRBJ1-2; 8 nucleotides align to TRBD1. Germline V CDR1 and CDR2: SGHRS, YFSETQ. The V segment lost 4 bases and the J segment 2 bases; nucleotides outside the gene matches: 10. The CDR3 is 16 residues long. This CDR3 is CASSLPSGGRNYGYTF. CDR3 nucleotides: TGCGCCAGCAGCCTCCCATCAGGGGGCCGAAACTATGGCTACACCTTC. Supplemented by reference TRBV5-1 and TRBJ1-2, the full variable domain reads KAGVTQTPRYLIKTRGQQVTLSCSPISGHRSVSWYQQTPGQGLQFLFEYFSETQRNKGNFPGRFSGRQFSNSRSEMNVSTLELGDSALYLCASSLPSGGRNYGYTFGSGTRLTVV.

The chain employs TRBV27 and TRBJ1-2, with 7 bases lining up with TRBD1. Germline V lookup: CDR1 MNHEY, CDR2 SMNVEV (reference sequence). The CDR3 runs to 17 residues. The V and J ends lost 3 bases and 7 bases, in that order; junction bases with no gene match: 17. CDR3 sequence: CASSFYPVPGQVSGYTF. CDR3 sequence (DNA): TGTGCCAGCAGTTTCTACCCGGTACCCGGACAGGTCTCTGGCTACACCTTC.

As to this clonotype: A single base separates this from a much larger clone, so it may be a read error. This chain links TRBV5-1 with TRBJ2-3; D tentatively fits TRBD1 or TRBD2 (5 bases each). Germline loops: CDR1 SGHRS, CDR2 YFSETQ. V was shortened by 7 bases and J by 6 bases, with 18 bases between the two germline ends. This CDR3 has 14 amino acids. Here the CDR3 reads CASREWTGPDTQYF. CDR3 nucleotides: TGCGCCAGCCGAGAATGGACGGGGCCCGATACGCAGTATTTT.